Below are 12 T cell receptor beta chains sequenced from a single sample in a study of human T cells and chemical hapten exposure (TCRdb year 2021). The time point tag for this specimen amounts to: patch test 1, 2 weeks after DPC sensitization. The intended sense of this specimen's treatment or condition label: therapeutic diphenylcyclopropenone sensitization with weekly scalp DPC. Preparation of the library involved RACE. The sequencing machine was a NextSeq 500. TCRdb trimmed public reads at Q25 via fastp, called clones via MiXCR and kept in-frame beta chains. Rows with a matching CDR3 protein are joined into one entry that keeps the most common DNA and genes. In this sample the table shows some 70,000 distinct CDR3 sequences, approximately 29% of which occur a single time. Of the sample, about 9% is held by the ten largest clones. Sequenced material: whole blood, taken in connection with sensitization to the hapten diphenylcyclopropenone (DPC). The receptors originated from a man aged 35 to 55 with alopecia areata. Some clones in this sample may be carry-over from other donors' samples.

The CDR3 reads CASSEVAGGLETQYF. CDR3 DNA sequence: TGCGCCAGCAGTGAAGTCGCGGGAGGGTTAGAGACCCAGTACTTC. The chain employs TRBV10-2 and TRBJ2-5; 9 positions agree with TRBD2. This CDR3 has 15 residues. The V gene end was trimmed by 3 bases and the J gene end by 4 bases; junction bases not matched to a gene: 6. The germline V gene has CDR1 WSHSY and CDR2 SAAADI.

In DNA, the CDR3 is TGTGCCAGCAGCCAATATGTCAGAGGGGACTATGGCTACACCTTC. This translates into CASSQYVRGDYGYTF. The chain combines TRBV16 with TRBJ1-2; possible D gene TRBD1, 5 bases. CDR1 is KGHSY, CDR2 FQNENV, per germline. V gave up 1 base and J gave up 3 bases, with 12 bases separating them. The CDR3 extends over 15 amino acids. Together with reference TRBV16 and TRBJ1-2, the CDR3 gives the full variable domain: GEEVAQTPKHLVRGEGQKAKLYCAPIKGHSYVFWYQQVLKNEFKFLISFQNENVFDETGMPKERFSAKCLPNSPCSLEIQATKLEDSAVYFCASSQYVRGDYGYTFGSGTRLTVV.

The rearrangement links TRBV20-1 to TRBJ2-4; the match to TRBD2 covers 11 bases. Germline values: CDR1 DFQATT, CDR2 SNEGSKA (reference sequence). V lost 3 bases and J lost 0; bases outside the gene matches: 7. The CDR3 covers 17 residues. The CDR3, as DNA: TGCAGTGCTAGCCGGATAGCGGGAGGGCTAGCCAAAAACATTCAGTACTTC. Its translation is CSASRIAGGLAKNIQYF.

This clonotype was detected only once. CDR3 in amino acids: CASSQKKGPPYNEQFF. CDR3 bases: TGTGCCAGCAGCCAGAAAAAGGGGCCACCCTACAATGAGCAGTTCTTC. This chain links TRBV12-3 or TRBV12-4 with TRBJ2-1, with D tentatively TRBD1 (5 bases). V lost 6 bases, J lost 2 bases, and 17 bases lay in between. The CDR3 loop spans 16 amino acids.

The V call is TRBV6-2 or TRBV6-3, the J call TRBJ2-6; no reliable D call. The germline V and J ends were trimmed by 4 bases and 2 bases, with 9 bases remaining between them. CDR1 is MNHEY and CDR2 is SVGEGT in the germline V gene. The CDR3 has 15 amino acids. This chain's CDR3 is CASSSPGAGANVLTF. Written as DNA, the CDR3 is TGTGCCAGCAGTTCTCCTGGGGCTGGGGCCAACGTCCTGACTTTC.

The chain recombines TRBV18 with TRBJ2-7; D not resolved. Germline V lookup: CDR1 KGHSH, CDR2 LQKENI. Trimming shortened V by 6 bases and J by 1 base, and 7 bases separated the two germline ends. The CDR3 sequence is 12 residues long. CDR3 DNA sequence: TGTGCCAGCTCGGGGATATCCTACGAGCAGTACTTC. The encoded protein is CASSGISYEQYF.

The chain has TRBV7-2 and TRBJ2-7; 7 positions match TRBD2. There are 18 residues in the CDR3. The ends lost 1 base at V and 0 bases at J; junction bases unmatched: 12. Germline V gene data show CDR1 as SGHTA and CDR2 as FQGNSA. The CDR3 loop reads CASSLEGPLALSSYEQYF. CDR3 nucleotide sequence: TGTGCCAGCAGCTTAGAAGGACCACTAGCGTTAAGCTCCTACGAGCAGTACTTC. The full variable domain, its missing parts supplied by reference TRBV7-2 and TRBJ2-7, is GAGVSQSPSNKVTEKGKDVELRCDPISGHTALYWYRQSLGQGLEFLIYFQGNSAPDKSGLPSDRFSAERTGGSVSTLTIQRTQQEDSAVYLCASSLEGPLALSSYEQYFGPGTRLTVT.

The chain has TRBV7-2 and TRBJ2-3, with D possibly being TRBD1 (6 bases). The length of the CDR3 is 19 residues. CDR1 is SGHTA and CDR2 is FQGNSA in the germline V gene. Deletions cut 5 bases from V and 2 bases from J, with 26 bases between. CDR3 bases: TGTGCCAGCAGCCCCGGACACCTGAGGGGCAGGGGAAACACAGATACGCAGTATTTT. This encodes CASSPGHLRGRGNTDTQYF.

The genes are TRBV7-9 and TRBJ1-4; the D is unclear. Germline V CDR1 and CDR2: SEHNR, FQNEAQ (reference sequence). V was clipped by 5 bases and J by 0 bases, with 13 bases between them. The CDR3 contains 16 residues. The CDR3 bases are TGTGCCAGCAGCCCTAGGCAGGATCCAACTAATGAAAAACTGTTTTTT. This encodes CASSPRQDPTNEKLFF.

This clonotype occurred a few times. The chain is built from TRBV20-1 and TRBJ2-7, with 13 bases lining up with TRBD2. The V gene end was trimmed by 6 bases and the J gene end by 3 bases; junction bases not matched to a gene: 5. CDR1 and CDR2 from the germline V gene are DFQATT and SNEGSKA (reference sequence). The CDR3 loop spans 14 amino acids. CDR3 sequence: CSALRTSGSYEQYF. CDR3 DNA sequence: TGCAGTGCCCTCAGGACTAGCGGGAGCTACGAGCAGTACTTC.

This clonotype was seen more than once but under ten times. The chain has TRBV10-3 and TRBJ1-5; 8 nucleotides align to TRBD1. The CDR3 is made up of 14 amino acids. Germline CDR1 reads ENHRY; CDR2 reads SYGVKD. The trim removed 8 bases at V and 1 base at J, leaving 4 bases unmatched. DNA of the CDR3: TGTGCCATCGGGGGGACAGGAAGCAATCAGCCCCAGCATTTT. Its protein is CAIGGTGSNQPQHF.

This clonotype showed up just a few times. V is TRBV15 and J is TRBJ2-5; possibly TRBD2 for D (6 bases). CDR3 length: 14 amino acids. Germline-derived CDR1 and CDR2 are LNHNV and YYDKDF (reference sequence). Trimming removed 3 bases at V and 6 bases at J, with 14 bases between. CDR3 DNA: TGTGCCACCAGCAGCCCCCGTCGGGAGCAGACCCAGTACTTC. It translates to CATSSPRREQTQYF. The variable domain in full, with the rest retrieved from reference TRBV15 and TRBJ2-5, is DAMVIQNPRYQVTQFGKPVTLSCSQTLNHNVMYWYQQKSSQAPKLLFHYYDKDFNNEADTPDNFQSRRPNTSFCFLDIRSPGLGDTAMYLCATSSPRREQTQYFGPGTRLLVL.